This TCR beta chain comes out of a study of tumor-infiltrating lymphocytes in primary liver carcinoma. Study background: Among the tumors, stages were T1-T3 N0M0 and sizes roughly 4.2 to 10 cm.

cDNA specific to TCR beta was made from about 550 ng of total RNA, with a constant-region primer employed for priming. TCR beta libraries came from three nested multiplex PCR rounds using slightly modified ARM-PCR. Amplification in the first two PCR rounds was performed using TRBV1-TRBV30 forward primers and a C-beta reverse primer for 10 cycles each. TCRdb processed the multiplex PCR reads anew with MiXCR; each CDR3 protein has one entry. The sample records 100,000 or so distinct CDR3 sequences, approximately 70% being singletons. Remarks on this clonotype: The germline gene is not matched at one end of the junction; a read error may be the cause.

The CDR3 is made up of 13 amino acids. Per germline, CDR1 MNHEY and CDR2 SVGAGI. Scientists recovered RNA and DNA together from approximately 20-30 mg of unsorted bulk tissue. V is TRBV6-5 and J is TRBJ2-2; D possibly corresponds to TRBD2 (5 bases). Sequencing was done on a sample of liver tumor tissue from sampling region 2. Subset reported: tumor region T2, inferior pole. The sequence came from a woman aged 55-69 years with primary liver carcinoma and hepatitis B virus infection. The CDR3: CASSYDPTGEQFF. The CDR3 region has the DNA TGTGCCAGCAGTTACGACCCCACCGGGGAGCAGTTTTTC.